The 22 T cell receptor beta chains presented below share a single source sample, sequenced in a study of control samples from healthy donors and cancer patients. TCRdb keeps only in-frame clones here, not all; method: immunoSEQ multiplex PCR. The sample holds about 180,000 clones; more than 90% are singletons and the top ten take just over 1.4%. The specimen was blood. These receptors originate from a man younger than 40 in good health.

The V gene is TRBV6-1, the J gene TRBJ2-7; D remains ambiguous. The length of the CDR3 is 13 residues. Trimming removed 3 bases at V and 2 bases at J, with 8 bases between. From germline, CDR1 is MNHNS and CDR2 SASEGT. The CDR3 sequence: CASSEYNTYEQYF. The DNA for the CDR3 is TGTGCCAGCAGTGAGTACAACACCTACGAGCAGTACTTC.

The chain employs TRBV27 and TRBJ1-1, with D perhaps TRBD1 (5 bases). CDR1 MNHEY and CDR2 SMNVEV come from the germline V gene (reference sequence). The CDR3 runs to 15 residues. V dropped 2 bases and J dropped 0 bases, with 10 bases sitting between them. CDR3 DNA: TGTGCCAGCAGTTTAATGGGGGAGATGAACACTGAAGCTTTCTTT. Its translation is CASSLMGEMNTEAFF.

The chain recombines TRBV19 with TRBJ1-1, with D possibly TRBD1 on 5 matching bases. V lost 2 bases and J 1 base, leaving 20 bases between the germline ends. CDR3 length: 18 residues. Germline CDR1 and CDR2: LNHDA and SQIVND (reference sequence). DNA for the CDR3: TGTGCCAGTAGTATAACTCTTGGGACCCAAAAGGGGAACACTGAAGCTTTCTTT. It specifies CASSITLGTQKGNTEAFF.

This clone was picked up a small number of times. The chain has TRBV2 and TRBJ2-7, with 9 positions matching TRBD1. Germline V CDR1 and CDR2: SNHLY, FYNNEI. The CDR3 is made up of 16 amino acids. Trimming took 0 bases from V and 0 from J; bases not matched to a gene: 3. The CDR3, as DNA: TGTGCCAGCAGTGAAGCTTGGACAGGGGCCTCCTACGAGCAGTACTTC. It encodes CASSEAWTGASYEQYF. The full variable domain, in which reference TRBV2 and TRBJ2-7 provide the parts outside the CDR3, is EPEVTQTPSHQVTQMGQEVILRCVPISNHLYFYWYRQILGQKVEFLVSFYNNEISEKSEIFDDQFSVERPDGSNFTLKIRSTKLEDSAMYFCASSEAWTGASYEQYFGPGTRLTVT.

In this sample, this clone turned up once. The chain is built from TRBV12-3 or TRBV12-4 and TRBJ1-4, with unresolved D. The ends were cut back, 6 bases at V and 10 bases at J, with 12 bases in the middle. The CDR3 extends over 12 amino acids. As DNA, the CDR3 is TGTGCCAGCAGATCCTCGCCGGGAAAACTGTTTTTT. It yields the protein CASRSSPGKLFF.

The V gene is TRBV9, the J gene TRBJ1-3; D gene uncertain. The ends were cut back, 4 bases at V and 0 bases at J, with 8 bases in the middle. The CDR3 sequence is 14 residues long. The germline V gene has CDR1 SGDLS and CDR2 YYNGEE. The CDR3 DNA reads as TGTGCCAGCAGCAAGGAGATCTCTGGAAACACCATATATTTT. Translated: CASSKEISGNTIYF.

This chain uses TRBV19 with TRBJ1-2, with 11 positions matching TRBD1. V was clipped by 5 bases and J by 1 base; unmatched bases: 9. Germline V CDR1 and CDR2: LNHDA, SQIVND (reference sequence). CDR3 size: 17 residues. The CDR3 is CASSPSDRGRLNYGYTF. Here the CDR3 DNA reads TGTGCCAGTAGTCCTTCGGACAGGGGGCGGCTTAACTATGGCTACACCTTC.

This clone was detected once. This CDR3 is CASSIKVGSNTEAFF. CDR3 nucleotides: TGTGCCAGTAGTATTAAGGTCGGGAGCAACACTGAAGCTTTCTTT. The chain recombines TRBV19 with TRBJ1-1; D gene unclear. CDR1 and CDR2 (germline): LNHDA, SQIVND (reference sequence). The CDR3 length is 15 residues. Between the trimmed V and J ends, which lost 3 bases and 2 bases, there was a span of 13 bases.

The chain links TRBV4-3 to TRBJ1-5, with D hard to call. Trimming pared 0 bases from V and 1 base from J, leaving 10 bases between. The CDR3 runs to 16 residues. In germline, CDR1 is LGHNA, CDR2 YSLEER. CDR3 region: CASSQDPPRSNQPQHF. The CDR3 region has the DNA TGCGCCAGCAGCCAAGATCCCCCGAGGAGCAATCAGCCCCAGCATTTT.

The rearrangement links TRBV5-1 to TRBJ2-3; 10 bases match TRBD2. The CDR3 runs to 17 residues. V lost 4 bases to trimming and J lost 5 bases; unmatched junction nucleotides: 13. Germline V gene lookup returns CDR1 SGHRS and CDR2 YFSETQ. The CDR3 region is CASSVDPSGGALDTQYF. The CDR3 DNA reads as TGCGCCAGCAGCGTGGACCCTAGCGGGGGTGCACTAGATACGCAGTATTTT.

The chain employs TRBV9 and TRBJ2-1; D unclear. Germline V gene lookup returns CDR1 SGDLS and CDR2 YYNGEE. Trimming took 0 bases from V and 7 from J, leaving 11 bases between them. CDR3 size: 14 residues. The CDR3 DNA follows: TGTGCCAGCAGCGTAGTGGGTCAAAGAAATGAGCAGTTCTTC. Its translation: CASSVVGQRNEQFF. Using reference TRBV9 and TRBJ2-1 for the parts outside the CDR3, the full variable domain is DSGVTQTPKHLITATGQRVTLRCSPRSGDLSVYWYQQSLDQGLQFLIQYYNGEERAKGNILERFSAQQFPDLHSELNLSSLELGDSALYFCASSVVGQRNEQFFGPGTRLTVL.

The rearrangement joins TRBV29-1 to TRBJ1-5; TRBD1 is a possible D gene (6 bases). The germline V gene has CDR1 SQVTM and CDR2 ANQGSEA. The germline V and J ends were trimmed by 4 bases and 7 bases, with 14 bases remaining between them. The length of the CDR3 is 13 residues. CDR3 region: CSVAQGKGQPQHF. In DNA form, the CDR3 reads TGCAGCGTTGCGCAGGGGAAGGGACAGCCCCAGCATTTT.

The chain is built from TRBV10-3 and TRBJ2-7, with TRBD1 matching 9 bases. From germline, CDR1 is ENHRY and CDR2 SYGVKD. The CDR3 loop spans 14 amino acids. The ends lost 2 bases at V and 2 bases at J; junction bases unmatched: 1. CDR3 region: CAISEGQGTYEQYF. For the CDR3, the DNA is TGTGCCATCAGTGAGGGACAGGGGACCTACGAGCAGTACTTC.

The chain's CDR3 is CASSVGLAGGKAPYNEQFF. The CDR3 nucleotides are TGTGCCAGCAGCGTGGGACTAGCGGGAGGTAAGGCTCCCTACAATGAGCAGTTCTTC. This chain connects TRBV5-6 to TRBJ2-1; the match to TRBD2 covers 15 bases. Germline lookup yields CDR1 SGHDT and CDR2 YYEEEE. CDR3 length equals 19 residues. V was pared by 4 bases and J by 2 bases, with 10 bases of the junction left unmatched.

The chain is built from TRBV29-1 and TRBJ1-2; D unclear. In germline, CDR1 is SQVTM, CDR2 ANQGSEA. The germline V and J ends were trimmed by 0 bases and 0 bases, with 5 bases remaining between them. CDR3 length equals 13 residues. The CDR3 nucleotides are TGCAGCGTTGAAGAAACAGCTAACTATGGCTACACCTTC. Translation gives CSVEETANYGYTF.

This chain joins TRBV29-1 and TRBJ2-7; TRBD2 is a possible D gene (5 bases). CDR1 is SQVTM, CDR2 ANQGSEA, per germline. The CDR3 contains 12 residues. Trimming pared 6 bases from V and 3 bases from J, leaving 12 bases between. CDR3 DNA sequence: TGCAGCGTGGCACGGGGAGACTACGAGCAGTACTTC. This sequence encodes CSVARGDYEQYF.

The rearrangement joins TRBV12-3 or TRBV12-4 to TRBJ1-2; D is uncertain. V lost 5 bases, J lost 4 bases, and 11 bases lay in between. The CDR3 spans 13 residues. The CDR3 DNA reads TGTGCCAGCAGTCCAGACCCCTCCTATGGCTACACCTTC. Amino acid sequence: CASSPDPSYGYTF.

The V and J genes are TRBV7-6 and TRBJ2-3, with TRBD1 matching 8 bases. In germline, CDR1 is SGHVS, CDR2 FNYEAQ. This CDR3 has 15 residues. V was clipped by 1 base and J by 3 bases; unmatched bases: 3. Here the CDR3 DNA reads TGTGCCAGCAGCTTAGAGACAGGGGAGACAGATACGCAGTATTTT. It yields the protein CASSLETGETDTQYF.

The chain is built from TRBV12-3 or TRBV12-4 and TRBJ2-7; D tentatively reads TRBD1 or TRBD2 (5 bases each). This CDR3 comprises 13 residues. V lost 6 bases, J lost 1 base, and 10 bases lay in between. The CDR3 loop reads CASSRDRSYEQYF. The CDR3 nucleotides are TGTGCCAGCAGCCGGGACCGATCCTACGAGCAGTACTTC.

This chain joins TRBV30 and TRBJ1-2; D not resolved. Trimming removed 1 base from V and 8 bases from J, with 14 bases in between. The CDR3 is made up of 13 amino acids. Germline loops: CDR1 GTSNPN, CDR2 SVGIG (reference sequence). CDR3 nucleotides: TGTGCCTGGAGTGGACATGGCAGGCTGGGCTACACCTTC. This translates into CAWSGHGRLGYTF.

The rearrangement links TRBV9 to TRBJ1-4; 9 bases are shared with TRBD1. Germline CDR1 SGDLS, CDR2 YYNGEE. This CDR3 spans 17 amino acids. The V segment lost 0 bases and the J segment 8 bases; nucleotides outside the gene matches: 11. DNA of the CDR3: TGTGCCAGCAGCGTAGGGGATTTAGGACAGGGGCGCGAAAAACTGTTTTTT. It codes for CASSVGDLGQGREKLFF.

This rearrangement joins TRBV10-3 to TRBJ2-3, with 10 bases identical to TRBD2. CDR1 ENHRY and CDR2 SYGVKD come from the germline V gene. Trimming at V came to 10 bases and at J to 4 bases, leaving 8 bases not matched to a gene. There are 14 residues in the CDR3. CDR3 protein: CATNLAGGADTQYF. The CDR3 DNA follows: TGTGCCACTAACTTAGCGGGGGGCGCAGATACGCAGTATTTT.